The sequence of this T cell receptor beta chain was determined in a study of shared clonotypes between healthy human individuals. Authors' processing steps: Quality scores were absent from the junction-only immunoSEQ sequences, so filtering differed. Sequencing used immunoSEQ multiplex PCR; TCRdb keeps in-frame clones, though not all of them. D and trimming were read from the DNA, whereas the V and J calls and clone size are those reported in that table. The sample contains roughly 490,000 clones, 65% to 80% of which appear only once. CDR1 and CDR2 (germline): KGHSH, LQKENI. The CDR3 is made up of 17 amino acids. The junction had 3 bases not matched to a gene; V was cut back by 5 bases and J by 0 bases.

The specimen sequenced was PBMCs. The rearrangement uses TRBV18 and TRBJ2-1; 14 nucleotides line up with TRBD2. The origin of this receptor is a woman aged 40 to 50 in good health. Some clones in this sample may be carry-over from other donors' samples. CDR3 sequence reads: CASSYGTSGSSYNEQFF. The CDR3 bases are TGTGCCAGCTCATACGGGACTAGCGGGAGCTCCTACAATGAGCAGTTCTTC.